The 12 T cell receptor beta chains in this list originate from one sample, sequenced in a study of identical twins. TCRdb re-called the 5' RACE reads through MiXCR, storing one row per CDR3 protein. The table shows some 590,000 distinct CDR3 sequences, with just under 10% occurring only once. The data also belong to a second study, concerning yellow fever vaccine responses in identical twins.

Sequenced sample: PBMCs. Receptors were obtained from a woman between 18 and 29 years old in good health.

The gene calls are TRBV7-9 and TRBJ2-5; no definite D call. Germline V CDR1 and CDR2: SEHNR, FQNEAQ (reference sequence). This CDR3 contains 14 residues. V was cut by 2 bases and J by 0 bases, with 7 bases left in between. The CDR3 DNA reads TGTGCCAGCAGCTTAAGTCACAACCAAGAGACCCAGTACTTC. Translated: CASSLSHNQETQYF.

The sample holds a few counts of this clonotype. The CDR3 nucleotides read TGTGCCAGCAGCCCCTATGGTGTGGGGGTAGGAAACACCATATATTTT. Translating gives CASSPYGVGVGNTIYF. This sequence joins TRBV7-9 and TRBJ1-3, with D perhaps matching TRBD1 (5 bases). Germline values: CDR1 SEHNR, CDR2 FQNEAQ (reference sequence). The germline V and J ends were trimmed by 5 bases and 4 bases, with 18 bases remaining between them. The CDR3 is 16 residues long.

This clonotype was counted ten times or more. The CDR3 DNA reads TGTGCCAGCAGTTACGGCAAAGCTAACTATGGCTACACCTTC. It is translated as CASSYGKANYGYTF. The rearrangement joins TRBV6-2 or TRBV6-3 to TRBJ1-2, with D unclear. Trimming shortened V by 2 bases and J by 0 bases, and 7 bases separated the two germline ends. Germline assignment: CDR1 MNHEY and CDR2 SVGEGT. This CDR3 spans 14 amino acids.

V usage is TRBV6-2 or TRBV6-3 and J usage is TRBJ2-6, with 11 bases fitting TRBD1. CDR1 is MNHEY and CDR2 is SVGEGT in the germline V gene. CDR3 size: 20 residues. J was trimmed by 3 bases and V by 5 bases; bases with no gene match: 15. As DNA, the CDR3 is TGTGCCAGCAGTCCCCCGTTGGGACAGGGGGGTTACGGTGGGGCCAACGTCCTGACTTTC. Protein sequence: CASSPPLGQGGYGGANVLTF.

This clonotype was detected ten times or more. The genes are TRBV29-1 and TRBJ2-1, with a weak D call TRBD2 (5 bases). The ends were cut back, 6 bases at V and 10 bases at J, with 13 bases in the middle. The V gene's germline CDR1 is SQVTM and CDR2 ANQGSEA. This CDR3 spans 11 amino acids. The CDR3 nucleotides are TGCAGCGTGACTACCTACGGGGAGCAGTTCTTC. Translated: CSVTTYGEQFF.

The rearrangement uses TRBV11-2 and TRBJ2-7, with TRBD2 identical over 11 bases. CDR1 and CDR2 from the germline V gene are SGHAT and FQNNGV. Trimming took 3 bases from V and 3 from J; bases not matched to a gene: 7. The CDR3 covers 16 residues. In nucleotides, the CDR3 is TGTGCCAGCAGCTTCCGACTAGCGGGGACGCACTACGAGCAGTACTTC. It specifies CASSFRLAGTHYEQYF. The full variable domain, its missing parts supplied by reference TRBV11-2 and TRBJ2-7, is EAGVAQSPRYKIIEKRQSVAFWCNPISGHATLYWYQQILGQGPKLLIQFQNNGVVDDSQLPKDRFSAERLKGVDSTLKIQPAKLEDSAVYLCASSFRLAGTHYEQYFGPGTRLTVT.

The rearrangement uses TRBV6-2 or TRBV6-3 and TRBJ2-2, with 8 bases aligning to TRBD1. The CDR3 extends over 16 amino acids. With V trimmed by 5 bases and J by 0 bases, 5 bases remained unmatched. Germline CDR1 reads MNHEY; CDR2 reads SVGEGT. The DNA for the CDR3 is TGTGCCAGCAGTCCTAGGACAGGGCCGAACACCGGGGAGCTGTTTTTT. It yields the protein CASSPRTGPNTGELFF.

V is TRBV4-1 and J is TRBJ1-1; no firm D call. The CDR3 runs to 14 residues. The germline V and J ends were trimmed by 3 bases and 0 bases, with 8 bases remaining between them. Germline CDR1 MGHRA, CDR2 YSYEKL. CDR3 loop: CASSHARMNTEAFF. The DNA of the CDR3 is TGCGCCAGCAGCCATGCCAGAATGAACACTGAAGCTTTCTTT.

With respect to this clonotype: A much larger clone lies one base from this, so it may be a read error. This chain joins TRBV6-1 and TRBJ2-3; no definite D call. The germline gives CDR1 MNHNS, CDR2 SASEGT. The CDR3 extends over 15 amino acids. Trimming left V 5 bases short and J 0 bases short, with 12 bases between. The CDR3 sequence is CASSTATVSTDTQYF. Written as DNA, the CDR3 is TGTGCCAGCAGTACCGCGACGGTTAGCACAGATACGCAGTATTTT.

This clonotype was seen many times. The chain joins TRBV12-3 or TRBV12-4 to TRBJ1-2, with D tentatively TRBD1 (5 bases). This CDR3 has 14 residues. V was shortened by 4 bases and J by 7 bases, with 16 bases between the two germline ends. CDR3 loop: CASSYAGTGGGYTF. The CDR3 DNA is TGTGCCAGCAGTTATGCGGGGACCGGGGGTGGCTACACCTTC.

DNA of the CDR3: TGCAGCGTTGCCTCAGTAGCGGGAACTTCGTACGAGCAGTACTTC. Its translation: CSVASVAGTSYEQYF. The chain recombines TRBV29-1 with TRBJ2-7, with TRBD2 identical over 8 bases. V was clipped by 4 bases and J by 4 bases; unmatched bases: 12. CDR3 size: 15 residues. In germline, CDR1 is SQVTM, CDR2 ANQGSEA.

This clonotype came up a few times. V and J are TRBV3-1 and TRBJ2-3, with 7 bases matching TRBD2. This CDR3 comprises 12 residues. Germline CDR1 and CDR2: LGHDT and YNNKEL (reference sequence). Trimming at V came to 4 bases and at J to 10 bases, leaving 5 bases not matched to a gene. The CDR3 region is CASSPPRGAQYF. CDR3 in DNA: TGTGCCAGCAGCCCCCCCCGGGGGGCGCAGTATTTT.